This T cell receptor beta chain stems from a study of cytomegalovirus exposure and HLA in healthy donors. Clones were sequenced by immunoSEQ multiplex PCR, and TCRdb holds only the in-frame ones, with some missing. The repertoire holds about 110,000 clones, with approximately 94% as singletons. The germline gives CDR1 SGHAT, CDR2 FQDESV (reference sequence). CDR3 length: 15 amino acids. The ends were cut back, 5 bases at V and 1 base at J, with 13 bases in the middle. The chain joins TRBV11-1 to TRBJ2-3, with unresolved D. The sequence derives from a woman between 18 and 29 years old in good health and CMV-seronegative. Sequenced material: PBMCs. CDR3 bases: TGTGCCAGCAGCCCAGCTAGTCGGGGCACAGATACGCAGTATTTT. This translates into CASSPASRGTDTQYF. Supplemented by reference TRBV11-1 and TRBJ2-3, the full variable domain reads EAEVAQSPRYKITEKSQAVAFWCDPISGHATLYWYRQILGQGPELLVQFQDESVVDDSQLPKDRFSAERLKGVDSTLKIQPAELGDSAMYLCASSPASRGTDTQYFGPGTRLTVL.